This paragraph reports one T cell receptor (beta chain). Its antigen has not been determined. No base-level quality is on record; no much larger clone is a single base apart. What the time point label conveys for this sample: baseline before first vaccination. The meaning of the sample's treatment or condition label: meningococcal conjugate vaccine given as trial control. Vaccinee samples came from UK trials COV001 and COV002, including a single-blind randomized controlled phase 2/3 trial of AZD1222 (ChAdOx1 nCoV-19) in healthy adults. For TCRbeta chain sequencing, PBMC samples were collected from trial participants at day 0 and at day 28 after the second dose. The CDR3 regions of human TCRbeta chains were analyzed by immunosequencing. Per the authors' processing: TCRs in the repertoires were matched against a reference library of SARS-CoV-2-specific TCRs that had been generated with the MIRA antigen-specificity platform. Breadth meant the fraction of unique TCRs that were SARS-CoV-2-associated, whereas depth meant the fraction of total T cells that were SARS-CoV-2-associated. Using the MIRA data, each spike-specific TCR was assigned both to the spike region to which the TCR was reactive and to a CD4 or CD8 class. Log10-transformed breadth and depth values were compared by one-way ANOVA with Sidak's multiple comparisons tests. TCRdb obtained this table from immuneACCESS and retained in-frame rearrangements with V and J assigned. These tables miss some clones; where compared with another copy, unresolved V genes account for less than half of the shortfall, and the remainder is unexplained. V and J calls plus clone size are reproduced from that table; the DNA served to infer D and trimming. This sample lists 100,000 to 150,000 clones; 80% to 90% were detected once. The ten largest clonotypes hold approximately 10% of the sample.

This entry belongs to a study of T cell responses to AZD1222 COVID-19 vaccine (dated by TCRdb to about 2021). About the full investigation: TCR sequencing was performed for roughly 250 trial participants, of whom around 200 were given two doses of AZD1222 and around 25 were given two doses of MenACWY control vaccine. Enrollment into the trials was organized by age into subgroups of 18-55, 56-69 and 70-plus years, and those subgroups contained 148, 28 and 57 TCR-sequenced participants, respectively.

The CDR3, from cysteine to phenylalanine, totals 14 residues. Solely the CDR3 DNA is kept, with 42 bases framed from the first base. The junction carries 10 bases between V and J, which are trimmed by 2 bases and 5 bases respectively. Per the germline V gene (reference sequence), SGHKS is the CDR1 and YYEKEE is the CDR2. Overall study outcomes, separate from this receptor: In the small 56-69-year group, the increase in depth fell short of significance, most likely because of low power. Reportedly, almost half of the unique spike-specific TCRs recognized epitopes lying outside the regions that are mutated in the B.1.351 and B.1.1.7 variants. The vaccine-associated CD4 TCRs covered the entire spike protein, and the dominant responses fell in regions 160-218 and 743-854. Most participants were white British and females outnumbered males, and the authors suggested that clonal diversity may have been underestimated. Only five to seven AZD1222 recipients were SARS-CoV-2 seropositive at baseline, limiting conclusions about previously exposed vaccinees. After two AZD1222 doses, spike-specific TCR breadth and depth were significantly higher than at day 0 and than in MenACWY recipients. Because no day 14 peak-response samples were available, the repertoires could be characterized only after the peak T cell response.

The chain couples TRBV5-5 to TRBJ1-4, with an unclear D gene assignment. The receptor comes from an adult in good health. The source was peripheral blood, collected on day 0 of MenACWY control vaccination. The base sequence is TGTGCCAGCAGCTTTCTAGGAAAAAATGAAAAACTGTTTTTT. It is translated as CASSFLGKNEKLFF. Here the CDR3 is joined to the reference TRBV5-5 and TRBJ1-4 genes, and the full variable domain is: DAGVTQSPTHLIKTRGQQVTLRCSPISGHKSVSWYQQVLGQGPQFIFQYYEKEERGRGNFPDRFSARQFPNYSSELNVNALLLGDSALYLCASSFLGKNEKLFFGSGTQLSVL.